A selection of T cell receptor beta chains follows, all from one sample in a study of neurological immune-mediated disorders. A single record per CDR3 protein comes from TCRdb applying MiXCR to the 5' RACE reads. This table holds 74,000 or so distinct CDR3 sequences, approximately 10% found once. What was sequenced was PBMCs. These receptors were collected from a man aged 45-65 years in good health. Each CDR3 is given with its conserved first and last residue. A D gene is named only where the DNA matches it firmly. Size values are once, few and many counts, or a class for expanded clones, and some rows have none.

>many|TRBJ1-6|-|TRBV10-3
TGTGCCATCAGTGAGTCGGGGGGGCGTAATTCACCCCTCCACTTT
CAISESGGRNSPLHF
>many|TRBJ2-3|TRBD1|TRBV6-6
TGTGCCAGCAGCCAACAGGGGCCCCTCCACACAGATACGCAGTATTTT
CASSQQGPLHTDTQYF
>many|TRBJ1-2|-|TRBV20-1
TGCAGTGCTAGACCCTCTCGTGGGAGGGAAAACTATGGCTACACCTTC
CSARPSRGRENYGYTF
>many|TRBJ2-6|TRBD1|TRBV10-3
TGTGCCATCAGTGAGTGGGACAGGGGAGGATTGGGGGCCAACGTCCTGACTTTC
CAISEWDRGGLGANVLTF
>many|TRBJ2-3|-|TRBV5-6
TGTGCCAGCAGCTCAAAGCGGGTGGGAAGCACAGATACGCAGTATTTT
CASSSKRVGSTDTQYF
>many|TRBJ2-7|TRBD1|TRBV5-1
TGCGCCAGCAGCGAAGACAGGGAATGGCGCGAGCAGTACTTC
CASSEDREWREQYF
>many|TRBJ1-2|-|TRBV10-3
TGTGCCATCAGTGAGGTCAACTCGAACTATGGCTACACCTTC
CAISEVNSNYGYTF
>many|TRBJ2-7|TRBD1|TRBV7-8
TGTGCCAGCAGCTCCCAGGGGGCATCCCTCGAGCAGTACTTC
CASSSQGASLEQYF
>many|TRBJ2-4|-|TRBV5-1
TGCGCCAGCAGCCCCCGGACCCTAGGTGGAAACATTCAGTACTTC
CASSPRTLGGNIQYF
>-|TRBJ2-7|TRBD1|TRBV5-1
TGCGCCAGCAGCCCGGACAGGGGGCGTGGGGAGCAGTACTTC
CASSPDRGRGEQYF
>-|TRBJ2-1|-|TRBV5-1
TGCGCCAGCAGCTTGGCCCCGTCCTTTACCAATGAGCAGTTCTTC
CASSLAPSFTNEQFF
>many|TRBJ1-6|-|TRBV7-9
TGTGCCAGCAGATCCGGGGGGAATTCACCCCTCCACTTT
CASRSGGNSPLHF
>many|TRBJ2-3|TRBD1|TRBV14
TGTGCCAGCAGCCGAACAGGGGCAGATACGCAGTATTTT
CASSRTGADTQYF
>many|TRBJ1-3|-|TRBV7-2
TGTGCCAGCAGCTCAAAAAACAGGAGAGGAAACACCATATATTTT
CASSSKNRRGNTIYF
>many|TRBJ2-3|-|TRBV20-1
TGCAGTGCTAGAGATTTAAGGAGCGGGAGCACAGATACGCAGTATTTT
CSARDLRSGSTDTQYF
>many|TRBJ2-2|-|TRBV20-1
TGCAGTGCTAGAGATTACGTATCCACCGGGGAGCTGTTTTTT
CSARDYVSTGELFF
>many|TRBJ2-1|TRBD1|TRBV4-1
TGCGCCAGCAGCCCGGGACAGGGCCTGAGGGATGAGCAGTTCTTC
CASSPGQGLRDEQFF
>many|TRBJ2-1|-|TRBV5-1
TGCGCCAGCAGCTATGGAAGGACAGACAATGAGCAGTTCTTC
CASSYGRTDNEQFF
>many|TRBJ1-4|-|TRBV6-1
TGTGCCAGCAGTGAAGCGACCTACACAACTAATGAAAAACTGTTTTTT
CASSEATYTTNEKLFF
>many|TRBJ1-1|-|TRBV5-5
TGTGCCAGCAGCTTGGGTATACAGGTTAACACTGAAGCTTTCTTT
CASSLGIQVNTEAFF
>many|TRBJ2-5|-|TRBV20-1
TGCAGTGCTAGCGGGAGCAGGGAGACCCAGTACTTC
CSASGSRETQYF
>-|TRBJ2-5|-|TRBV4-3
TGCGCCAGCAGCCAAGATATCGCGGGGACACAAGAGACCCAGTACTTC
CASSQDIAGTQETQYF
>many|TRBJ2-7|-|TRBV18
TGTGCCAGCTCACCGGCAGGGCTGGGCTACGAGCAGTACTTC
CASSPAGLGYEQYF
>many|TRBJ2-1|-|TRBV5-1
TGCGCCAGCAGCTTGGAGGGATTAGGCTACAATGAGCAGTTCTTC
CASSLEGLGYNEQFF
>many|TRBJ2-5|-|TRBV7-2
TGTGCCAGCAGCTGGGGCCAAGAGACCCAGTACTTC
CASSWGQETQYF
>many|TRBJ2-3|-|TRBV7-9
TGTGCCAGCTCGGGACTGGCGACAGATACGCAGTATTTT
CASSGLATDTQYF
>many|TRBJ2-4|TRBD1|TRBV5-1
TGCGCCAGCAGCAACCGGGACAGGCTAGCCAAAAACATTCAGTACTTC
CASSNRDRLAKNIQYF
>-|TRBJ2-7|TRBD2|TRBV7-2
TGTGCCAGCAGCTTGACCGGGACTAGCGGGAGCCTACCGTACTTC
CASSLTGTSGSLPYF
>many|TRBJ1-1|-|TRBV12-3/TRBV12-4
TGTGCCAGCAGGCAGATGACAGGCCGAGGGGGGACTGAAGCTTTCTTT
CASRQMTGRGGTEAFF
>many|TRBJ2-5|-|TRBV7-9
TGTGCCAGCAGCTCTCGGACAGTGAATGCCCAGTACTTC
CASSSRTVNAQYF
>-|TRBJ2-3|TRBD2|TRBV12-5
TGTGCTAGTGGATTGGGACTAGCGGGGAGCACAGATACGCAGTATTTT
CASGLGLAGSTDTQYF
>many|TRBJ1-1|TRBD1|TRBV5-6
TGTGCCAGCAGGGCCGGGACAGGGGCGGTGGACACTGAAGCTTTCTTT
CASRAGTGAVDTEAFF
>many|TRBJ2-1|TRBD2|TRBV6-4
TGTGCCAGCAGTGTCCAGGGACTAGCGGTATACAATGAGCAGTTCTTC
CASSVQGLAVYNEQFF
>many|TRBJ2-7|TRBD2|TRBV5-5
TGTGCCAGTCGGCCGTGGGCTAGCGGGAACTACGAGCAGTACTTC
CASRPWASGNYEQYF
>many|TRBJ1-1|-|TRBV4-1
TGCGCCAGCAGCCAGAACAGGGACACTGAAGCTTTCTTT
CASSQNRDTEAFF
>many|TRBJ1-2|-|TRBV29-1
TGCAGCGTTGAGCGGTGGCAGGGCTATGGCTACACCTTC
CSVERWQGYGYTF
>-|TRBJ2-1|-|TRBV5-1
TGCGCCAGCAGCCTGAGCCGGGACTCCCGCTCCTACAATGAGCAGTTCTTC
CASSLSRDSRSYNEQFF
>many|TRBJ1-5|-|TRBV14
TGTGCCAGCAGCCAAGAAACCCGGACGGTTAATCAGCCCCAGCATTTT
CASSQETRTVNQPQHF
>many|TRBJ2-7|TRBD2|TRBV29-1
TGCAGCGTTCAAATCACTAGCGGGAGATATATGTCCTACGAGCAGTACTTC
CSVQITSGRYMSYEQYF
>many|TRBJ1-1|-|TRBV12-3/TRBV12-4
TGTGCCAGCAGTTTTAGGCAGGACACTGAAGCTTTCTTT
CASSFRQDTEAFF
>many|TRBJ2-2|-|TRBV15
TGTGCCACCAGTTGGACTCAAATGAACACCGGGGAGCTGTTTTTT
CATSWTQMNTGELFF
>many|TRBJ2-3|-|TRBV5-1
TGCGCCAGCGGGGGGCTTAGCACAGATACGCAGTATTTT
CASGGLSTDTQYF
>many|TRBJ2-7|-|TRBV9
TGTGCCAGCAGCGCCGTGGAAGGGCCCGAGCAGTACTTC
CASSAVEGPEQYF
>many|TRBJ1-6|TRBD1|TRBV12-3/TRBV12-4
TGTGCCAGCAGTTTTGCAGGGGGCGTCGATTCACCCCTCCACTTT
CASSFAGGVDSPLHF
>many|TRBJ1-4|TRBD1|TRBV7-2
TGTGCCAGCAGCTTAGGGGACAGAGATAATGAAAAACTGTTTTTT
CASSLGDRDNEKLFF
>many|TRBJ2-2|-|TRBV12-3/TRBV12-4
TGTGCCAGCAGTTTATACGCGAACACCGGGGAGCTGTTTTTT
CASSLYANTGELFF
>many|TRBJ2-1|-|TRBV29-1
TGCAGCGTTGAACCCACGAACAATGAGCAGTTCTTC
CSVEPTNNEQFF
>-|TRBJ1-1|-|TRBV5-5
TGTGCCAGCAGCTTGCAGGTTATGAACACTGAAGCTTTCTTT
CASSLQVMNTEAFF
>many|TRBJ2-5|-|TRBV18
TGTGCCAGCTCACCACCGGGGGAGACCCAGTACTTC
CASSPPGETQYF
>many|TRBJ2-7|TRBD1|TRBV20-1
TGCAGTGCTAGGGGACAGCAGCTATACGAGCAGTACTTC
CSARGQQLYEQYF
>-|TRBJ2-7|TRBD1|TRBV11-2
TGTGCCAGTAGCTCTGGGACAGTGGGCGTGAACGAGCAGTACTTC
CASSSGTVGVNEQYF
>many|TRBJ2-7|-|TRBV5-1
TGCGCCAGCAGATACCGCCGGGGTTCGGTCAACGAGCAGTACTTC
CASRYRRGSVNEQYF
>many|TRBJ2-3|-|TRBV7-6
TGTGCCAGCAGCTTCCCCCAGGGTGTGGTGAGCACAGATACGCAGTATTTT
CASSFPQGVVSTDTQYF